These 18 T cell receptor beta chains came from one sample sequenced in a study of T cell responses to AZD1222 COVID-19 vaccine. Clones were sequenced by immunoSEQ multiplex PCR, and TCRdb holds only the in-frame ones, with some missing. The table shows roughly 120,000 clones, with approximately 94% occurring only once. Source: peripheral blood, taken 28 days after the second AZD1222 dose. These receptors were taken from an adult who received the AZD1222 COVID-19 vaccine.

The gene calls are TRBV25-1 and TRBJ2-7; D gene uncertain. The V gene's germline CDR1 is MGHDK and CDR2 SYGVNS. This CDR3 is built from 14 residues. The V end lost 3 bases, the J end lost 6 bases, and 15 bases lay between the germline ends. The DNA for the CDR3 is TGTGCCAGCAGTGATGGCCAGATTGTGGGCGAGCAGTACTTC. This translates into CASSDGQIVGEQYF.

The chain employs TRBV19 and TRBJ2-7, with unresolved D. Looked up from germline, CDR1 is LNHDA and CDR2 is SQIVND (reference sequence). Trimming took 2 bases from V and 1 from J, leaving 9 bases between them. This CDR3 region has 14 residues. The CDR3 here is CASSIWEGSYEQYF. The CDR3 DNA reads as TGTGCCAGTAGTATATGGGAAGGGTCCTACGAGCAGTACTTC.

This clone was found a few times. V and J are TRBV19 and TRBJ2-2, with 8 bases that match TRBD2. V trimming: 7 bases; J trimming: 1 base; junction bases outside the gene matches: 8. CDR3 length equals 16 residues. Germline V gene data show CDR1 as LNHDA and CDR2 as SQIVND (reference sequence). CDR3 DNA: TGTGCCAGTAATCCTTTAGCGGGACTGAACACCGGGGAGCTGTTTTTT. As protein: CASNPLAGLNTGELFF.

The rearrangement links TRBV2 to TRBJ1-6; D unclear. Per germline, CDR1 SNHLY and CDR2 FYNNEI. The CDR3 length is 16 residues. The V and J ends lost 10 bases and 0 bases respectively, with 16 bases between them. CDR3 in DNA: TGTGCCACCAGAGTGAGACCTAGCTCCTATAATTCACCCCTCCACTTT. Its protein product is CATRVRPSSYNSPLHF.

This sequence joins TRBV5-4 and TRBJ2-3, with TRBD2 identical over 7 bases. Germline V gives CDR1 SGHNT, CDR2 YYREEE (reference sequence). The CDR3 sequence is 14 residues long. The V segment lost 10 bases and the J segment 1 base; nucleotides outside the gene matches: 9. Here the CDR3 DNA reads TGTGCCTTTCCTATTGGGGGGGGCACAGATACGCAGTATTTT. The encoded protein is CAFPIGGGTDTQYF.

The chain recombines TRBV3-1 (or the pseudogene TRBV3-2) with TRBJ1-2; D not resolved. Germline lookup yields CDR1 LGHDT and CDR2 YNNKEL (reference sequence). Trimming removed 0 bases from V and 3 bases from J, with 5 bases in between. CDR3 length: 13 amino acids. This CDR3 is CASSQEQYYGYTF. For the CDR3, the DNA is TGTGCCAGCAGCCAAGAGCAGTACTATGGCTACACCTTC.

The chain uses TRBV3-1 (or the pseudogene TRBV3-2) and TRBJ2-2, with D maybe TRBD2 (6 bases). Germline values: CDR1 LGHDT, CDR2 YNNKEL (reference sequence). V lost 0 bases and J 2 bases, leaving 16 bases between the germline ends. This CDR3 comprises 18 residues. DNA for the CDR3: TGTGCCAGCAGCCAAGATCTGGGGGGTGGGGTTAACACCGGGGAGCTGTTTTTT. Its translation: CASSQDLGGGVNTGELFF.

The chain employs TRBV7-9 and TRBJ1-1; D not resolved. Germline V gene sequence: CDR1 SEHNR, CDR2 FQNEAQ (reference sequence). The CDR3 length is 10 residues. Trimming cost V 7 bases and J 2 bases, with 2 bases left between them. The CDR3 sequence: CASTNTEAFF. CDR3 DNA: TGTGCCAGCACCAACACTGAAGCTTTCTTT.

V is TRBV27 and J is TRBJ1-2; possible D gene TRBD1, 6 bases. Germline V CDR1 and CDR2: MNHEY, SMNVEV (reference sequence). The CDR3 is made up of 15 amino acids. The V gene lost 0 bases and the J gene lost 4 bases, with 12 bases spanning the gap. The CDR3 protein is CASSLSYGGLYGYTF. The DNA for the CDR3 is TGTGCCAGCAGTTTATCGTATGGGGGGCTCTATGGCTACACCTTC.

The chain uses TRBV7-2 and TRBJ2-7, with 14 bases that match TRBD2. The CDR3 has 14 residues. Germline V CDR1 and CDR2: SGHTA, FQGNSA. The V and J ends lost 4 bases and 6 bases, in that order; junction bases with no gene match: 2. The CDR3 protein is CASSSGTSGGEQYF. The CDR3 nucleotides are TGTGCCAGCAGCTCCGGGACTAGCGGGGGCGAGCAGTACTTC.

This clone has just one count. The chain recombines TRBV6-1 with TRBJ1-2, with D uncertain. CDR3 length: 14 residues. Germline V gene data show CDR1 as MNHNS and CDR2 as SASEGT. V was pared by 2 bases and J by 8 bases, with 15 bases between. The CDR3 reads CASSESFDGLGYTF. The CDR3 DNA follows: TGTGCCAGCAGTGAAAGCTTCGACGGACTGGGCTACACCTTC.

The rearrangement uses TRBV6-4 and TRBJ1-1; D remains unclear. The CDR3 has 16 amino acids. V lost 5 bases, J lost 3 bases, and 19 bases lay in between. CDR1 and CDR2 (germline): MRHNA, SNTAGT. The CDR3 loop is CASSNTGNRFYTEAFF. The CDR3 nucleotides are TGTGCCAGCAGTAATACCGGGAACAGATTTTACACTGAAGCTTTCTTT.

The CDR3 DNA follows: TGTGCCAGTAAAAGGGGACACACTGAAGCTTTCTTT. Encoded protein: CASKRGHTEAFF. The chain carries TRBV19 and TRBJ1-1, with a tentative D call TRBD1 (5 bases). V lost 7 bases and J lost 3, with 9 bases in between. From germline, CDR1 is LNHDA and CDR2 SQIVND (reference sequence). This CDR3 comprises 12 residues.

The chain combines TRBV5-1 with TRBJ2-3; 15 nucleotides line up with TRBD2. CDR3 length equals 15 residues. Germline V lookup: CDR1 SGHRS, CDR2 YFSETQ. With V trimmed by 3 bases and J by 7 bases, 3 bases remained unmatched. CDR3 residues: CASSWTSGGAYTQYF. The CDR3 nucleotides are TGCGCCAGCAGCTGGACTAGCGGGGGGGCGTATACGCAGTATTTT.

The CDR3 protein is CASTVGDYYEQYF. The CDR3 DNA reads as TGTGCCAGTACGGTTGGGGATTACTACGAGCAGTACTTC. The gene calls are TRBV2 and TRBJ2-7; the D is unclear. The CDR3 covers 13 residues. Trimming left V 9 bases short and J 3 bases short, with 15 bases between. Germline CDR1 reads SNHLY; CDR2 reads FYNNEI.

The rearrangement joins TRBV19 to TRBJ2-7; 11 bases line up with TRBD2. The CDR3 runs 14 residues. Trimming at V came to 3 bases and at J to 6 bases, leaving 4 bases not matched to a gene. The V gene's germline CDR1 is LNHDA and CDR2 SQIVND (reference sequence). Written as DNA, the CDR3 is TGTGCCAGTAGTATTCTAGCGGGAGGTTCCGAGCAGTACTTC. Its protein product is CASSILAGGSEQYF.

V and J are TRBV25-1 and TRBJ2-7; D is perhaps TRBD2 (6 bases). Germline values: CDR1 MGHDK, CDR2 SYGVNS. The CDR3 consists of 16 residues. V was trimmed by 1 base and J by 2 bases, leaving 15 bases between them. The CDR3 DNA reads as TGTGCCAGCAGTGAATTAGGGTCGGGGAGGCCCTACGAGCAGTACTTC. Residues: CASSELGSGRPYEQYF.

This rearrangement joins TRBV25-1 to TRBJ2-5, with D tentatively TRBD1 or TRBD2 (5 bases each). The V gene's germline CDR1 is MGHDK and CDR2 SYGVNS. The V end lost 6 bases, the J end lost 4 bases, and 15 bases lay between the germline ends. The CDR3 is made up of 14 amino acids. The CDR3 sequence is CASSSTRGRETQYF. The CDR3 bases are TGTGCCAGCAGCTCCACTCGGGGCAGAGAGACCCAGTACTTC.